The present entry profiles one T cell receptor beta chain with its context. The data derive from a study of T cells in women clearing cervical HPV infection. On the study more broadly: Controls' single incident HPV16 infection cleared within 12 months without precancer. Cases' blood sampling followed lesion detection by median approximately 140 days (90 to 200).

The protocol was immunoSEQ multiplex PCR, while the TCRdb copy is restricted to in-frame clones and leaves out a portion. The specimen's table records 30,000 to 40,000 clones. The receptor comes from a woman aged 18-70 years with a cervical HPV16 infection that either progressed to CIN3+ or cleared (not recorded which). The source material was blood buffy coat.

The CDR3 protein is CASSMGTGYAYDYTF. The covered CDR3 bases are TGTGCCAGTAGTATGGGGACAGGTTATGCCTACGAC. The V gene is TRBV19, the J gene TRBJ1-2, with 8 bases identical to TRBD1. The read ends 3 residues early relative to the CDR3; the germline J gene fills the gap. Germline V gene lookup returns CDR1 LNHDA and CDR2 SQIVND (reference sequence). This CDR3 spans 15 amino acids.